These 9 T cell receptor beta chains came from one sample sequenced in a study of shared clonotypes between healthy human individuals. The repertoire was sequenced with immunoSEQ multiplex PCR; TCRdb's copy has only in-frame clones and lacks some. The table shows roughly 2.2 million clones, with around 93% occurring only once. The specimen sequenced was naive CD4+ T cells from PBMCs. The subset was: CD45RA+ positively selected. All receptors derive from a man younger than 30 in good health. Some clones in this sample may be carry-over from other donors' samples.

The chain uses TRBV9 and TRBJ1-3; a weak D match, TRBD1 (5 bases). The CDR3 loop spans 14 amino acids. Per the germline V gene, CDR1 is SGDLS and CDR2 is YYNGEE. The V end lost 3 bases, the J end lost 2 bases, and 9 bases lay between the germline ends. The CDR3 reads CASSDHRPGNTIYF. The CDR3 bases are TGTGCCAGCAGCGACCACAGGCCTGGAAACACCATATATTTT.

V gene TRBV4-1 combines with J gene TRBJ1-1; D not resolved. This CDR3 region has 14 residues. Germline CDR1 reads MGHRA; CDR2 reads YSYEKL. With 2 bases removed from V and 2 bases from J, the gap between germline ends came to 9 bases. The CDR3 DNA reads TGCGCCAGCAGCCAAAGTCCCGCCAACACTGAAGCTTTCTTT. The encoded protein is CASSQSPANTEAFF.

The V call is TRBV7-8, the J call TRBJ2-5; 8 bases map to TRBD2. Per the germline V gene, CDR1 is SGHVS and CDR2 is FQNEAQ. V dropped 5 bases and J dropped 5; count of bases not matched to a gene: 10. This CDR3 has 15 residues. For the CDR3, the DNA is TGTGCCAGCAGCCTCCAAAGGACTAGCCGTGAGACCCAGTACTTC. Residues: CASSLQRTSRETQYF.

The chain combines TRBV7-2 with TRBJ2-3; D perhaps matches TRBD2 (6 bases). The V end lost 5 bases, the J end lost 7 bases, and 16 bases lay between the germline ends. The CDR3 has 14 amino acids. Germline values: CDR1 SGHTA, CDR2 FQGNSA. The CDR3 here is CASSLGTSPNTQYF. The CDR3 DNA follows: TGTGCCAGCAGCCTAGGGACTTCGCCGAATACGCAGTATTTT.

V is TRBV7-8 and J is TRBJ2-1, with TRBD1 matching over 9 bases. Germline V gene data show CDR1 as SGHVS and CDR2 as FQNEAQ. The length of the CDR3 is 15 residues. Germline trimming cut 4 bases from V and 1 base from J; bases unmatched to any gene: 2. The chain's CDR3 is CASSSTGGSYNEQFF. CDR3 DNA sequence: TGTGCCAGCAGCTCGACAGGGGGATCCTACAATGAGCAGTTCTTC.

A remark on this clone: This sample includes further DNA sequences coding for the same CDR3. V usage is TRBV5-1 and J usage is TRBJ1-4; D is uncertain. Germline CDR1 is SGHRS and CDR2 is YFSETQ. The CDR3 sequence is 15 residues long. V was cut by 0 bases and J by 0 bases, with 6 bases left in between. The CDR3 bases are TGCGCCAGCAGCTTGGCGCCCACAACTAATGAAAAACTGTTTTTT. The encoded protein is CASSLAPTTNEKLFF.

The chain combines TRBV7-3 with TRBJ2-7; D perhaps matches TRBD2 (6 bases). V gave up 4 bases and J gave up 2 bases, with 9 bases separating them. Germline lookup yields CDR1 SGHTA and CDR2 FQGTGA. CDR3 size: 13 residues. The CDR3: CASSSAGTYEQYF. CDR3 DNA: TGTGCCAGCAGCTCTGCGGGAACCTACGAGCAGTACTTC.

The chain recombines TRBV7-8 with TRBJ2-5, with TRBD2 matching 7 bases. The V segment lost 11 bases and the J segment 1 base; nucleotides outside the gene matches: 16. This CDR3 comprises 16 residues. Germline assignment: CDR1 SGHVS and CDR2 FQNEAQ. CDR3 bases: TGTGCCTCCGATTGGGGGACCGGGACTATCCAAGAGACCCAGTACTTC. Translating it yields CASDWGTGTIQETQYF.

In this sample, this clone turned up a few times. The rearrangement joins TRBV5-1 to TRBJ2-2; D call uncertain. Germline V gene lookup returns CDR1 SGHRS and CDR2 YFSETQ. V was pared by 5 bases and J by 6 bases, with 14 bases between. This CDR3 has 14 amino acids. The CDR3 reads CASRRSYSAGELFF. As DNA, the CDR3 is TGCGCCAGCAGGCGAAGCTATAGTGCCGGGGAGCTGTTTTTT. Using reference TRBV5-1 and TRBJ2-2 for the parts outside the CDR3, the full variable domain is KAGVTQTPRYLIKTRGQQVTLSCSPISGHRSVSWYQQTPGQGLQFLFEYFSETQRNKGNFPGRFSGRQFSNSRSEMNVSTLELGDSALYLCASRRSYSAGELFFGEGSRLTVL.